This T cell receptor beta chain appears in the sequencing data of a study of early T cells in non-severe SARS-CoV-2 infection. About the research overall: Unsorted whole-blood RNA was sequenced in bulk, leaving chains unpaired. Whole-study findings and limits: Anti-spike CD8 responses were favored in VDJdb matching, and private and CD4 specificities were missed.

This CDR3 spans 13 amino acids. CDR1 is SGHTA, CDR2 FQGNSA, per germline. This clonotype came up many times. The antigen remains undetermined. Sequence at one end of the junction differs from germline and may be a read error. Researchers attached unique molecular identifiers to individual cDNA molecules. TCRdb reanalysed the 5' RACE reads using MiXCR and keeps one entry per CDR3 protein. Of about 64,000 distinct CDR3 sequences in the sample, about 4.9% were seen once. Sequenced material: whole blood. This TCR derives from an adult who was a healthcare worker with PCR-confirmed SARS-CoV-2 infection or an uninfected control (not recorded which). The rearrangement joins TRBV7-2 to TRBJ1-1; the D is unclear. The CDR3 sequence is CASSLAGWGEAFF. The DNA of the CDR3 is TGTGCCAGCAGCCTAGCAGGATGGGGTGAAGCTTTCTTT.